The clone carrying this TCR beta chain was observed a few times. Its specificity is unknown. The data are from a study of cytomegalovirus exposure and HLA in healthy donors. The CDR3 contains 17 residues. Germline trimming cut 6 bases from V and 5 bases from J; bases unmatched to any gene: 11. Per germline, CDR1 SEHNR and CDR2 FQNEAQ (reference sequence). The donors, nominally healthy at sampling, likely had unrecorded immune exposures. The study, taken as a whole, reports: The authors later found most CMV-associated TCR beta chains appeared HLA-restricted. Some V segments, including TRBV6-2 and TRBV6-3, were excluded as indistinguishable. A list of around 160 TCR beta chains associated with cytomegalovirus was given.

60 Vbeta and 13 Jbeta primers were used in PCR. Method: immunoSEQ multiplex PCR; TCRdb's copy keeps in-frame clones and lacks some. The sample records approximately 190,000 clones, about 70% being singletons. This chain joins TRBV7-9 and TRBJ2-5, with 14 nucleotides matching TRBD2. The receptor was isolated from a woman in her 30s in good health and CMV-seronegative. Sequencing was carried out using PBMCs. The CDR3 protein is CASSYGTSGSARETQYF. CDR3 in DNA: TGTGCCAGCAGTTATGGGACTAGCGGGAGTGCACGGGAGACCCAGTACTTC.